This T cell receptor (beta chain) was sequenced for a study of T-cell reconstitution after alpha-beta-depleted transplantation in children. The CDR3 has 14 amino acids. Germline CDR1 reads SGHKS; CDR2 reads YYEKEE (reference sequence). V shed 4 bases, J shed 4 bases, and the junction held 8 bases outside the gene matches. General study points: After transplant, at about two months, alpha-beta T cells were reportedly derived from several hundred expanded graft clones. A year had passed since transplant, and T-cell counts and diversity by then came mostly from newly produced T cells. Recipient T cells and thymic progenitors that survived gave rise to the high TCRbeta diversity observed at day 60 in some patients.

TCRbeta library preparation incorporated unique molecular identifiers. TCRdb re-derived calls from the PCR reads in MiXCR, one entry per CDR3 protein. The table records about 76,000 distinct CDR3 sequences, over 12% of them present only once. This clonotype was seen a handful of times. What it recognizes is unknown. Sequenced here: PBMCs, mostly from graft donor cells, sampled 180 days after TCRalphabeta/CD19-depleted stem cell transplant. The TCR sequence derives from a male patient between 2 and 10 years old who had a stem cell transplant for acute lymphoblastic leukemia, so the T cells may come from the graft donor. This chain uses TRBV5-5 with TRBJ2-7; 7 bases align to TRBD1. The CDR3, as DNA: TGTGCCAGCAGCCTCACGGGACAGATATACGAGCAGTACTTC. It translates to CASSLTGQIYEQYF.